Below are 20 T cell receptor beta chains sequenced from a single sample in a study of cytomegalovirus exposure and HLA in healthy donors. Researchers ran the PCR with 60 Vbeta and 13 Jbeta primers. Sequencing used immunoSEQ multiplex PCR; TCRdb keeps in-frame clones, though not all of them. The table has 150,000 to 200,000 clones, around 80% seen once. Input material: PBMCs. These receptors all stem from a man under 40 in good health and CMV-seronegative.

The chain has TRBV19 and TRBJ1-6; D unclear. CDR1 is LNHDA and CDR2 is SQIVND in the germline V gene (reference sequence). This CDR3 comprises 14 residues. V dropped 6 bases and J dropped 2 bases, with 8 bases sitting between them. The CDR3 DNA is TGTGCCAGTAGCGAGAGCACCTATAATTCACCCCTCCACTTT. Translating gives CASSESTYNSPLHF. The full variable domain, in which reference TRBV19 and TRBJ1-6 provide the parts outside the CDR3, is DGGITQSPKYLFRKEGQNVTLSCEQNLNHDAMYWYRQDPGQGLRLIYYSQIVNDFQKGDIAEGYSVSREKKESFPLTVTSAQKNPTAFYLCASSESTYNSPLHFGNGTRLTVT.

This clone was counted only a few times. The chain has TRBV4-1 and TRBJ1-1, with TRBD1 matching 8 bases. CDR1 is MGHRA, CDR2 YSYEKL, per germline. Trimming took 1 base from V and 4 from J; bases not matched to a gene: 8. This CDR3 comprises 16 residues. The CDR3 here is CASSQVGPGGGTEAFF. As DNA, the CDR3 is TGCGCCAGCAGCCAAGTCGGACCAGGGGGCGGCACTGAAGCTTTCTTT.

The gene calls are TRBV5-4 and TRBJ2-7; 9 nucleotides agree with TRBD2. V lost 0 bases, J lost 4 bases, and 5 bases stayed unmatched. The CDR3 is 15 residues long. The germline CDR1 and CDR2 sequences are SGHNT and YYREEE (reference sequence). CDR3 residues: CASSLETSGVYEQYF. In DNA, the CDR3 is TGTGCCAGCAGCTTGGAGACTAGCGGTGTATACGAGCAGTACTTC.

This chain joins TRBV4-2 and TRBJ1-1; 7 bases agree with TRBD1. The CDR3 runs 16 residues. Unmatched junction bases numbered 5, after V lost 0 bases and J lost 1 base. Germline loops: CDR1 LGHNA, CDR2 YNFKEQ. CDR3 DNA: TGTGCCAGCAGCCAAGAGGGCGGGACAGCGAACACTGAAGCTTTCTTT. Residues: CASSQEGGTANTEAFF.

The J gene is TRBJ1-5, the V gene TRBV2, with 7 nucleotides matching TRBD1. The trim removed 5 bases at V and 5 bases at J, leaving 3 bases unmatched. From germline, CDR1 is SNHLY and CDR2 FYNNEI. CDR3 length equals 13 residues. The CDR3, as DNA: TGTGCCAGCAGTCGGGACAGTGATCAGCCCCAGCATTTT. Encoded protein: CASSRDSDQPQHF.

This chain joins TRBV7-2 and TRBJ2-7; TRBD2 agrees at 10 bases. The length of the CDR3 is 15 residues. Trimming at V came to 1 base and at J to 4 bases, leaving 4 bases not matched to a gene. Germline CDR1 is SGHTA and CDR2 is FQGNSA. CDR3 residues: CASSLGASGSYEQYF. The CDR3 DNA is TGTGCCAGCAGCTTAGGGGCTAGCGGGAGTTACGAGCAGTACTTC. Variable domain in full (rest from reference TRBV7-2 and TRBJ2-7): GAGVSQSPSNKVTEKGKDVELRCDPISGHTALYWYRQSLGQGLEFLIYFQGNSAPDKSGLPSDRFSAERTGGSVSTLTIQRTQQEDSAVYLCASSLGASGSYEQYFGPGTRLTVT.

The chain uses TRBV9 and TRBJ1-2, with 8 bases fitting TRBD1. This CDR3 contains 16 residues. The J segment lost 3 bases and the V segment lost 4 bases, leaving 11 bases of the junction unmatched. Germline lookup yields CDR1 SGDLS and CDR2 YYNGEE. CDR3 nucleotide sequence: TGTGCCAGCAGCTTACCCAGGGGGCTAGCTTACTATGGCTACACCTTC. It is translated as CASSLPRGLAYYGYTF.

To note about this clone: At one end the junction does not follow the germline gene, possibly because of a read error. The chain combines TRBV11-1 with TRBJ1-6, with D possibly TRBD1 on 6 matching bases. CDR3 size: 15 residues. The germline V gene has CDR1 SGHAT and CDR2 FQDESV (reference sequence). As DNA, the CDR3 is TGTGCCAGCACCTTGAGGGGGTCCTTTAATTCACCCCTCCACTTT. Translation gives CASTLRGSFNSPLHF.

This chain joins TRBV7-8 and TRBJ2-7; D is possibly TRBD1 (6 bases). CDR3 size: 15 residues. Trimming cost V 3 bases and J 5 bases, with 17 bases left between them. Germline-derived CDR1 and CDR2 are SGHVS and FQNEAQ. DNA for the CDR3: TGTGCCAGCAGCTTTTTGAACAGGGAAGGAGACGAGCAGTACTTC. As protein: CASSFLNREGDEQYF.

The sample holds one count of this clone. The chain combines TRBV14 with TRBJ2-3; 7 bases map to TRBD2. The junction had 6 bases not matched to a gene; V was cut back by 1 base and J by 2 bases. The CDR3 spans 16 residues. Germline assignment: CDR1 SGHDN and CDR2 FVKESK. The DNA for the CDR3 is TGTGCCAGCAGCCAAGGGCGGCTAGCGGCCACAGATACGCAGTATTTT. As protein: CASSQGRLAATDTQYF.

V is TRBV5-1 and J is TRBJ2-3, with D tentatively TRBD2 (6 bases). This CDR3 has 14 residues. Trimming removed 2 bases at V and 8 bases at J, with 15 bases between. CDR1 SGHRS and CDR2 YFSETQ come from the germline V gene. The CDR3 nucleotides are TGCGCCAGCAGCTTCGCAGGGCTCGGGGGTACGCAGTATTTT. Protein sequence: CASSFAGLGGTQYF. Full variable domain (rest looked up from reference TRBV5-1 and TRBJ2-3): KAGVTQTPRYLIKTRGQQVTLSCSPISGHRSVSWYQQTPGQGLQFLFEYFSETQRNKGNFPGRFSGRQFSNSRSEMNVSTLELGDSALYLCASSFAGLGGTQYFGPGTRLTVL.

This rearrangement joins TRBV10-3 to TRBJ1-1, with TRBD1 identical over 8 bases. Trimming removed 3 bases from V and 5 bases from J; junction bases left unmatched: 8. The length of the CDR3 is 15 residues. CDR1 is ENHRY and CDR2 is SYGVKD in the germline V gene. CDR3 coding DNA: TGTGCCATCAGTGAACTCCAGGGGGCCTTGACTGAAGCTTTCTTT. The encoded protein is CAISELQGALTEAFF.

This sequence joins TRBV10-1 and TRBJ1-5, with D possibly TRBD1 on 6 matching bases. The CDR3 totals 16 residues. From germline, CDR1 is WNHNN and CDR2 SYGVQD (reference sequence). The germline V and J ends were trimmed by 2 bases and 2 bases, with 13 bases remaining between them. This CDR3 is CASSEGRPGGNQPQHF. In DNA, the CDR3 is TGCGCCAGCAGTGAGGGACGTCCAGGGGGCAATCAGCCCCAGCATTTT.

The V and J genes are TRBV10-3 and TRBJ2-2, with D possibly TRBD1 on 5 matching bases. In germline, CDR1 is ENHRY, CDR2 SYGVKD. V was shortened by 6 bases and J by 6 bases, with 11 bases between the two germline ends. CDR3 length equals 13 residues. The CDR3 loop is CAIRGQGSGELFF. The CDR3 DNA reads as TGTGCCATCAGGGGGCAGGGTTCCGGGGAGCTGTTTTTT.

CDR3 loop: CASSFPFGGWSSYEQYF. In DNA, the CDR3 is TGTGCCAGCAGCTTTCCCTTCGGGGGTTGGAGCTCCTACGAGCAGTACTTC. The chain couples TRBV7-2 to TRBJ2-7; a possible D gene is TRBD2 (6 bases). The germline V gene has CDR1 SGHTA and CDR2 FQGNSA. V lost 3 bases and J lost 0, with 18 bases in between. The length of the CDR3 is 17 residues. Filled out from reference TRBV7-2 and TRBJ2-7, the complete variable domain reads GAGVSQSPSNKVTEKGKDVELRCDPISGHTALYWYRQSLGQGLEFLIYFQGNSAPDKSGLPSDRFSAERTGGSVSTLTIQRTQQEDSAVYLCASSFPFGGWSSYEQYFGPGTRLTVT.

This clone has only one observation. J is TRBJ2-5 and V is TRBV7-2, with 7 bases fitting TRBD2. CDR3 length: 14 amino acids. The V segment lost 3 bases and the J segment 4 bases; nucleotides outside the gene matches: 5. The V gene's germline CDR1 is SGHTA and CDR2 FQGNSA. The CDR3 sequence: CASSLDGGVETQYF. CDR3 coding DNA: TGTGCCAGCAGCTTGGATGGGGGGGTAGAGACCCAGTACTTC. The variable domain in full, completed from reference TRBV7-2 and TRBJ2-5, reads GAGVSQSPSNKVTEKGKDVELRCDPISGHTALYWYRQSLGQGLEFLIYFQGNSAPDKSGLPSDRFSAERTGGSVSTLTIQRTQQEDSAVYLCASSLDGGVETQYFGPGTRLLVL.

This sequence joins TRBV19 and TRBJ1-6; D gene unclear. Germline CDR1 is LNHDA and CDR2 is SQIVND (reference sequence). The CDR3 has 11 amino acids. Trimming took off 4 bases at V and 13 bases at J, with 8 bases between the two ends. The CDR3 sequence is CASSTGPPLHF. In nucleotides, the CDR3 is TGTGCCAGTAGTACCGGTCCTCCCCTCCACTTT.

CDR3 region: CASSQGQGGTEAFF. Written as DNA, the CDR3 is TGTGCCAGCAGTCAGGGACAGGGAGGCACTGAAGCTTTCTTT. The chain joins TRBV6-6 to TRBJ1-1, with TRBD1 matching 9 bases. CDR1 is MNHNY and CDR2 is SVGAGI in the germline V gene (reference sequence). The length of the CDR3 is 14 residues. Germline trimming cut 5 bases from V and 4 bases from J; bases unmatched to any gene: 5.

The chain is built from TRBV7-9 and TRBJ1-6, with a weak D call TRBD1 (5 bases). With 5 bases removed from V and 6 bases from J, the gap between germline ends came to 17 bases. This CDR3 contains 16 residues. Germline lookup yields CDR1 SEHNR and CDR2 FQNEAQ (reference sequence). The CDR3 is CASSQGTGYTNSPLHF. The CDR3 region has the DNA TGTGCCAGCAGCCAAGGGACTGGTTATACTAATTCACCCCTCCACTTT.

The chain is built from TRBV5-6 and TRBJ2-7, with TRBD1 as a possible D gene (6 bases). The V end was cut by 1 base, the J end by 3 bases, with 11 bases between. The CDR3 runs to 14 residues. The germline V gene has CDR1 SGHDT and CDR2 YYEEEE. This CDR3 reads CASSLRRGFYEQYF. CDR3 nucleotides: TGTGCCAGCAGCTTGCGCAGGGGCTTCTACGAGCAGTACTTC.